Listed below are T cell receptor beta chains from one sample, sequenced in a study of CD8 T cells in Susac syndrome. TCRdb re-derived calls from the immunoSEQ multiplex PCR reads in MiXCR, one entry per CDR3 protein. The sample comprises 75,000 to 100,000 distinct CDR3 sequences, 90% to 95% of which are singletons, and about 0.27% rests with the top ten. The sequenced sample consisted of CD8+ T cells from PBMCs. These receptors all come from a human donor in good health. Each CDR3 is given with its conserved first and last residue. The D gene is left open where the match is weak. Expanded clones get a size class; other rows say once, few or many, or leave the size out.

clone size: NA
V gene: TRBV5-6
D gene: TRBD2
J gene: TRBJ2-1
CDR3 protein: CASSLALAGAYNEQFF
CDR3 DNA: TGTGCCAGCAGCTTGGCTCTAGCGGGGGCCTACAATGAGCAGTTCTTC

clone size: NA
V gene: TRBV19
D gene: NA
J gene: TRBJ1-1
CDR3 protein: CASSWAGSAEAFF
CDR3 DNA: TGTGCCAGTAGTTGGGCCGGGAGCGCTGAAGCTTTCTTT

clone size: NA
V gene: TRBV29-1
D gene: NA
J gene: TRBJ2-1
CDR3 protein: CSAPSTFGRPQFF
CDR3 DNA: TGCAGCGCCCCTAGTACGTTTGGGAGACCGCAGTTCTTC

clone size: NA
V gene: TRBV4-1
D gene: TRBD1
J gene: TRBJ2-7
CDR3 protein: CASSQDGPGQRSYEQYF
CDR3 DNA: TGCGCCAGCAGCCAAGATGGGCCGGGACAGAGATCCTACGAGCAGTACTTC

clone size: NA
V gene: TRBV24-1
D gene: NA
J gene: TRBJ2-5
CDR3 protein: CATSVTQTNQETQYF
CDR3 DNA: TGTGCCACCAGTGTCACCCAGACTAATCAAGAGACCCAGTACTTC

clone size: NA
V gene: TRBV14
D gene: NA
J gene: TRBJ1-2
CDR3 protein: CASSFEGGGYTF
CDR3 DNA: TGTGCCAGCAGCTTCGAGGGTGGAGGCTACACCTTC

clone size: NA
V gene: TRBV5-1
D gene: NA
J gene: TRBJ1-1
CDR3 protein: CASSLEGVNTEAFF
CDR3 DNA: TGCGCCAGCAGCTTGGAGGGGGTTAACACTGAAGCTTTCTTT

clone size: NA
V gene: TRBV29-1
D gene: NA
J gene: TRBJ2-4
CDR3 protein: CSVDEGENIQYF
CDR3 DNA: TGCAGCGTTGACGAAGGAGAAAACATTCAGTACTTC

clone size: NA
V gene: TRBV27
D gene: TRBD1
J gene: TRBJ1-6
CDR3 protein: CASSLHSGTGLNSPLHF
CDR3 DNA: TGTGCCAGCAGTTTACATAGCGGGACAGGGTTGAATTCACCCCTCCACTTT

clone size: NA
V gene: TRBV3-1
D gene: NA
J gene: TRBJ1-2
CDR3 protein: CASSQDNRGQADIGGYTF
CDR3 DNA: TGTGCCAGCAGCCAAGATAACAGAGGACAAGCAGATATTGGTGGCTACACCTTC

clone size: NA
V gene: TRBV20-1
D gene: TRBD1
J gene: TRBJ1-5
CDR3 protein: CSASPTGGGLNQPQHF
CDR3 DNA: TGCAGTGCTAGCCCCACAGGGGGCGGACTCAATCAGCCCCAGCATTTT

clone size: NA
V gene: TRBV20-1
D gene: NA
J gene: TRBJ2-2
CDR3 protein: CSAHSRSTGELFF
CDR3 DNA: TGCAGTGCTCACTCTAGGTCAACCGGGGAGCTGTTTTTT

clone size: once
V gene: TRBV20-1
D gene: NA
J gene: TRBJ2-3
CDR3 protein: CSARGPSRRYTQYF
CDR3 DNA: TGCAGTGCTAGAGGCCCTAGCCGGCGCTATACGCAGTATTTT

clone size: NA
V gene: TRBV12-3/TRBV12-4
D gene: NA
J gene: TRBJ2-5
CDR3 protein: CASSLLGGETQYF
CDR3 DNA: TGTGCCAGCAGTTTACTAGGAGGAGAGACCCAGTACTTC

clone size: NA
V gene: TRBV5-6
D gene: TRBD1
J gene: TRBJ1-1
CDR3 protein: CASSFDRGLWEAFF
CDR3 DNA: TGTGCCAGCAGCTTTGACAGGGGGCTTTGGGAAGCTTTCTTT

clone size: NA
V gene: TRBV13
D gene: TRBD1
J gene: TRBJ1-4
CDR3 protein: CASSSRGRLDEKLFF
CDR3 DNA: TGTGCCAGCAGTTCCAGGGGGCGCTTGGATGAAAAACTGTTTTTT

clone size: NA
V gene: TRBV5-1
D gene: NA
J gene: TRBJ2-1
CDR3 protein: CASSFGGYNEQFF
CDR3 DNA: TGCGCCAGCAGCTTTGGGGGCTACAATGAGCAGTTCTTC

clone size: NA
V gene: TRBV28
D gene: NA
J gene: TRBJ1-4
CDR3 protein: CASHRHNEKLFF
CDR3 DNA: TGTGCCAGCCACAGACACAATGAAAAACTGTTTTTT

clone size: NA
V gene: TRBV25-1
D gene: NA
J gene: TRBJ1-3
CDR3 protein: CASSPENTIYF
CDR3 DNA: TGTGCCAGCTCACCAGAAAACACCATATATTTT

clone size: NA
V gene: TRBV7-2
D gene: TRBD1
J gene: TRBJ2-7
CDR3 protein: CASSPGQELTYEQYF
CDR3 DNA: TGTGCCAGCAGCCCGGGACAGGAATTGACCTACGAGCAGTACTTC

clone size: NA
V gene: TRBV6-2/TRBV6-3
D gene: NA
J gene: TRBJ1-5
CDR3 protein: CASSYRDIDQPQHF
CDR3 DNA: TGTGCCAGCAGTTACAGGGACATCGATCAGCCCCAGCATTTT

clone size: few
V gene: TRBV20-1
D gene: TRBD1
J gene: TRBJ2-7
CDR3 protein: CSARDRDRADEQYF
CDR3 DNA: TGCAGTGCTAGAGATCGGGACAGGGCTGACGAGCAGTACTTC

clone size: NA
V gene: TRBV7-8
D gene: NA
J gene: TRBJ2-5
CDR3 protein: CASSQQGGGQETQYF
CDR3 DNA: TGTGCCAGCAGCCAACAAGGGGGAGGCCAAGAGACCCAGTACTTC

clone size: NA
V gene: TRBV20-1
D gene: NA
J gene: TRBJ2-1
CDR3 protein: CSARVLGQGYNEQFF
CDR3 DNA: TGCAGTGCTAGAGTCCTAGGGCAGGGGTACAATGAGCAGTTCTTC

clone size: NA
V gene: TRBV6-5
D gene: NA
J gene: TRBJ2-5
CDR3 protein: CASSLRTAQETQYF
CDR3 DNA: TGTGCCAGCAGCCTCCGGACTGCCCAAGAGACCCAGTACTTC

clone size: NA
V gene: TRBV5-6
D gene: NA
J gene: TRBJ2-5
CDR3 protein: CASSLAAGQQETQYF
CDR3 DNA: TGTGCCAGCAGCTTGGCGGCGGGACAGCAAGAGACCCAGTACTTC

clone size: few
V gene: TRBV4-1
D gene: NA
J gene: TRBJ1-1
CDR3 protein: CASSLVDTGDEAFF
CDR3 DNA: TGCGCCAGCAGCCTTGTCGACACGGGGGATGAAGCTTTCTTT

clone size: NA
V gene: TRBV6-5
D gene: NA
J gene: TRBJ2-3
CDR3 protein: CASSSHREGTDTQYF
CDR3 DNA: TGTGCCAGCAGTTCTCACCGGGAAGGCACAGATACGCAGTATTTT

clone size: NA
V gene: TRBV19
D gene: NA
J gene: TRBJ1-2
CDR3 protein: CASSRGGDFLGYTF
CDR3 DNA: TGTGCCAGTAGTCGTGGGGGCGATTTTCTCGGCTACACCTTC

clone size: NA
V gene: TRBV7-9
D gene: NA
J gene: TRBJ1-1
CDR3 protein: CASSGMGDSGEAFF
CDR3 DNA: TGTGCCAGCAGCGGAATGGGTGACTCGGGTGAAGCTTTCTTT

clone size: NA
V gene: TRBV7-9
D gene: NA
J gene: TRBJ2-6
CDR3 protein: CASSPQGSPGANVLTF
CDR3 DNA: TGTGCCAGCAGCCCCCAGGGGAGCCCTGGGGCCAACGTCCTGACTTTC

clone size: NA
V gene: TRBV10-2
D gene: TRBD2
J gene: TRBJ2-1
CDR3 protein: CASRGPSGGPYNEQFF
CDR3 DNA: TGCGCCAGCAGGGGACCTAGCGGGGGGCCTTACAATGAGCAGTTCTTC

clone size: NA
V gene: TRBV20-1
D gene: NA
J gene: TRBJ1-1
CDR3 protein: CSARVEGIDTEAFF
CDR3 DNA: TGCAGTGCTAGAGTTGAGGGAATAGACACTGAAGCTTTCTTT

clone size: NA
V gene: TRBV7-6
D gene: NA
J gene: TRBJ2-1
CDR3 protein: CASSSPGDEQFF
CDR3 DNA: TGTGCCAGCAGCAGCCCGGGCGATGAGCAGTTCTTC

clone size: NA
V gene: TRBV27
D gene: NA
J gene: TRBJ1-2
CDR3 protein: CASSLNGGGSTF
CDR3 DNA: TGTGCCAGCAGTTTAAACGGGGGGGGTAGCACCTTC

clone size: NA
V gene: TRBV4-3
D gene: NA
J gene: TRBJ1-6
CDR3 protein: CASSQERYGNSPLHF
CDR3 DNA: TGCGCCAGCAGCCAAGAGAGATATGGTAATTCACCCCTCCACTTT

clone size: NA
V gene: TRBV19
D gene: NA
J gene: TRBJ2-1
CDR3 protein: CASSMDANEQFF
CDR3 DNA: TGTGCCAGTAGTATGGACGCAAATGAGCAGTTCTTC

clone size: NA
V gene: TRBV9
D gene: TRBD2
J gene: TRBJ2-7
CDR3 protein: CASSPSGSPTFEQYF
CDR3 DNA: TGTGCCAGCAGCCCGAGCGGGAGTCCTACGTTCGAGCAGTACTTC

clone size: NA
V gene: TRBV28
D gene: NA
J gene: TRBJ1-2
CDR3 protein: CASSRRTGFHGYTF
CDR3 DNA: TGTGCCAGCAGTCGCCGAACAGGGTTCCATGGCTACACCTTC

clone size: NA
V gene: TRBV3-1
D gene: NA
J gene: TRBJ2-1
CDR3 protein: CASSHTDFHEQFF
CDR3 DNA: TGTGCCAGCAGCCATACGGATTTCCATGAGCAGTTCTTC

clone size: NA
V gene: TRBV19
D gene: NA
J gene: TRBJ2-3
CDR3 protein: CASGMQNLGENTQYF
CDR3 DNA: TGTGCCAGTGGAATGCAGAACTTGGGGGAAAATACGCAGTATTTT

clone size: NA
V gene: TRBV20-1
D gene: NA
J gene: TRBJ2-1
CDR3 protein: CSARGPPAYNEQFF
CDR3 DNA: TGCAGTGCTAGGGGGCCCCCAGCCTACAATGAGCAGTTCTTC

clone size: NA
V gene: TRBV20-1
D gene: NA
J gene: TRBJ2-5
CDR3 protein: CSARGREETQYF
CDR3 DNA: TGCAGTGCTAGGGGCAGGGAAGAGACCCAGTACTTC

clone size: once
V gene: TRBV15
D gene: NA
J gene: TRBJ1-4
CDR3 protein: CATSRRSSRAPVTNEKLFF
CDR3 DNA: TGTGCCACCAGCAGACGTTCTTCGCGGGCCCCGGTAACTAATGAAAAACTGTTTTTT

clone size: NA
V gene: TRBV7-2
D gene: TRBD1
J gene: TRBJ2-7
CDR3 protein: CASTTGSPYEQYF
CDR3 DNA: TGTGCCAGCACGACAGGGTCCCCCTACGAGCAGTACTTC

clone size: NA
V gene: TRBV20-1
D gene: NA
J gene: TRBJ1-1
CDR3 protein: CSARDGDTEAFF
CDR3 DNA: TGCAGTGCTAGAGATGGGGACACTGAAGCTTTCTTT